The 32 T cell receptor beta chains reported below all come from one sample, sequenced in a study of identical twins. TCRdb re-analysed the 5' RACE reads in MiXCR, keeping a single row per CDR3 protein. The table has approximately 260,000 distinct CDR3 sequences, about an eighth seen once. Sample: memory (CD45RO+) T cells sorted from blood. Receptors were obtained from a woman aged 18-30 years in good health.

The chain employs TRBV27 and TRBJ2-1; no definite D call. In germline, CDR1 is MNHEY, CDR2 SMNVEV (reference sequence). This CDR3 region has 13 residues. The ends were cut back, 2 bases at V and 3 bases at J, with 5 bases in the middle. Here the CDR3 reads CASSLIGYNEQFF. The CDR3 DNA sequence: TGTGCCAGCAGTTTAATCGGCTACAATGAGCAGTTCTTC.

The rearrangement links TRBV11-3 to TRBJ2-1, with D perhaps matching TRBD2 (5 bases). This CDR3 spans 15 amino acids. Trimming left V 4 bases short and J 3 bases short, with 13 bases between. Germline assignment: CDR1 SGHNT and CDR2 YENEEA. The CDR3 coding sequence is TGTGCCAGCAGCTCCGCTGGCGGGTTCTACAATGAGCAGTTCTTC. It is translated as CASSSAGGFYNEQFF.

This clonotype was detected a few times. The chain joins TRBV6-1 to TRBJ1-2; no reliable D call. From germline, CDR1 is MNHNS and CDR2 SASEGT. The CDR3 spans 12 residues. V was trimmed by 8 bases and J by 9 bases, leaving 16 bases between them. The CDR3 DNA reads TGTGCCAGCCGCCCACCGGGGAATAGCTACACCTTC. Amino acids: CASRPPGNSYTF.

The chain links TRBV20-1 to TRBJ2-1; maybe TRBD2 (6 bases). This CDR3 has 13 residues. V dropped 4 bases and J dropped 7 bases, with 14 bases sitting between them. Germline V gene lookup returns CDR1 DFQATT and CDR2 SNEGSKA (reference sequence). The CDR3 coding sequence is TGCAGTGCTACGAGCGGGTGGGAGAATGAGCAGTTCTTC. Protein: CSATSGWENEQFF.

As concerns this clonotype: The CDR3 carries no conserved terminal phenylalanine or tryptophan, so it likely arises from a read error. The rearrangement joins TRBV20-1 to TRBJ2-7; 12 nucleotides match TRBD1. CDR1 is DFQATT, CDR2 SNEGSKA, per germline (reference sequence). The CDR3 extends over 15 amino acids. The J segment lost 4 bases and the V segment lost 6 bases, leaving 10 bases of the junction unmatched. In nucleotides, the CDR3 is TGCAGTGCCCTCCGCGGGACAGGGGGCGGGTACGAGCAGTACATC. It is translated as CSALRGTGGGYEQYI.

There are a few counts of this clonotype. The rearrangement links TRBV11-1 to TRBJ2-1; 15 bases line up with TRBD2. With 5 bases clipped from V and 5 bases from J, the junction kept 10 bases outside the gene matches. The CDR3 contains 18 residues. Germline V gene data show CDR1 as SGHAT and CDR2 as FQDESV (reference sequence). The CDR3 bases are TGTGCCAGCAGCCAAACCGGGACTAGCGGGGGGTACGACAATGAGCAGTTCTTC. This codes for CASSQTGTSGGYDNEQFF.

V gene TRBV12-3 or TRBV12-4 combines with J gene TRBJ1-2; 7 bases line up with TRBD1. V dropped 6 bases and J dropped 4; count of bases not matched to a gene: 17. The CDR3 covers 17 residues. DNA of the CDR3: TGTGCCAGCAGCCCCCTCAGGGGGGAGAACTTTTCCTATGGCTACACCTTC. Protein product: CASSPLRGENFSYGYTF.

Many counts were recorded for this clonotype. The chain uses TRBV30 and TRBJ1-1; tentatively, D is TRBD1 (6 bases). Trimming pared 8 bases from V and 1 base from J, leaving 11 bases between. The CDR3 runs to 12 residues. Germline CDR1 reads GTSNPN; CDR2 reads SVGIG (reference sequence). CDR3 residues: CAGRGANTEAFF. The DNA for the CDR3 is TGTGCCGGAAGGGGGGCGAACACTGAAGCTTTCTTT.

The chain is built from TRBV5-4 and TRBJ2-1; either TRBD1 or TRBD2 may fit D (5 bases each). The CDR3 has 15 residues. V was trimmed by 3 bases and J by 7 bases, leaving 17 bases between them. Germline values: CDR1 SGHNT, CDR2 YYREEE (reference sequence). The CDR3 here is CASSSGTRVTNEQFF. As DNA, the CDR3 is TGTGCCAGCAGCTCTGGGACCCGCGTTACTAATGAGCAGTTCTTC.

This clonotype appeared a few times. This sequence joins TRBV6-5 and TRBJ1-3, with D unresolved. Per the germline V gene, CDR1 is MNHEY and CDR2 is SVGAGI. This CDR3 is built from 15 residues. V gave up 3 bases and J gave up 0 bases, with 9 bases separating them. The CDR3 spells CASSYFGDSGNTIYF. CDR3 in DNA: TGTGCCAGCAGTTATTTCGGAGACTCTGGAAACACCATATATTTT.

The rearrangement joins TRBV9 to TRBJ2-1; D remains ambiguous. V lost 4 bases and J 8 bases, leaving 13 bases between the germline ends. The CDR3 is made up of 13 amino acids. Germline V CDR1 and CDR2: SGDLS, YYNGEE. CDR3 nucleotides: TGTGCCAGCAGCCTCCTCGATGCGGATGAGCAGTTCTTC. Amino acid sequence: CASSLLDADEQFF.

This clonotype was picked up a small number of times. CDR3: CASSGRSSYNEQFF. The CDR3 nucleotides read TGTGCCAGCAGCGGAAGGTCATCCTACAATGAGCAGTTCTTC. The V gene is TRBV9, the J gene TRBJ2-1, with D unresolved. Germline-derived CDR1 and CDR2 are SGDLS and YYNGEE. V was pared by 3 bases and J by 1 base, with 8 bases between. CDR3 size: 14 residues. The full variable domain, with the rest looked up from reference TRBV9 and TRBJ2-1, is DSGVTQTPKHLITATGQRVTLRCSPRSGDLSVYWYQQSLDQGLQFLIQYYNGEERAKGNILERFSAQQFPDLHSELNLSSLELGDSALYFCASSGRSSYNEQFFGPGTRLTVL.

The table lists this clonotype with a few counts. This sequence joins TRBV7-9 and TRBJ2-7; D is ambiguous. Trimming took 6 bases from V and 2 from J, leaving 14 bases between them. The CDR3 runs 14 residues. Looked up from germline, CDR1 is SEHNR and CDR2 is FQNEAQ (reference sequence). The CDR3 nucleotides read TGTGCCAGCAGTCGCGGCAGGACGACCTACGAGCAGTACTTC. Its translation: CASSRGRTTYEQYF.

There are a few counts of this clonotype. The rearrangement links TRBV20-1 to TRBJ2-1; 11 bases align to TRBD2. The CDR3 is made up of 16 amino acids. J gave up 5 bases and V 3 bases, and 9 bases lay outside the gene matches. Germline V gives CDR1 DFQATT, CDR2 SNEGSKA (reference sequence). In DNA, the CDR3 is TGCAGTGCTAGTGTGGCTAGCGGGGGGCGGGACAATGAGCAGTTCTTC. As protein: CSASVASGGRDNEQFF.

This clonotype was recorded many times. V and J are TRBV2 and TRBJ2-6; no definite D call. V was cut by 7 bases and J by 0 bases, with 4 bases left in between. Germline CDR1 SNHLY, CDR2 FYNNEI. The CDR3 is 13 amino acids. The CDR3 region is CASKVSGANVLTF. The CDR3 coding sequence is TGTGCCAGCAAGGTCTCTGGGGCCAACGTCCTGACTTTC.

This chain links TRBV29-1 with TRBJ1-1; 7 bases are a match to TRBD1. The CDR3 is 14 residues long. V trimming: 7 bases; J trimming: 0 bases; junction bases outside the gene matches: 8. CDR1 and CDR2 (germline): SQVTM, ANQGSEA. The CDR3 nucleotides are TGCAGCGCCAAATTGACAGGGATGAACACTGAAGCTTTCTTT. Protein product: CSAKLTGMNTEAFF.

The genes are TRBV3-1 and TRBJ2-7; 8 bases fit TRBD1. With 4 bases clipped from V and 9 bases from J, the junction kept 8 bases outside the gene matches. The CDR3 has 13 residues. CDR1 and CDR2 (germline): LGHDT, YNNKEL (reference sequence). In nucleotides, the CDR3 is TGTGCCAGCAGCCTGGGACAGGTCCCCGGGCAGTACTTC. Translating it yields CASSLGQVPGQYF.

There are a few counts of this clonotype. This chain joins TRBV24-1 and TRBJ2-2; D possibly corresponds to TRBD2 (5 bases). In germline, CDR1 is KGHDR, CDR2 SFDVKD. V lost 0 bases and J 7 bases, leaving 5 bases between the germline ends. The CDR3 has 13 residues. The DNA of the CDR3 is TGTGCCACCAGTGATTTGCGGGGCGGGGAGCTGTTTTTT. This codes for CATSDLRGGELFF.

This rearrangement joins TRBV7-3 to TRBJ2-2; tentatively, D is TRBD1 or TRBD2 (8 bases each). CDR1 and CDR2 (germline): SGHTA, FQGTGA. The CDR3 is 14 amino acids. The V end lost 1 base, the J end lost 13 bases, and 16 bases lay between the germline ends. In DNA, the CDR3 is TGTGCCAGCAGCTTAAGGAATAGCGGGACAGGGCTGTTTTTT. This encodes CASSLRNSGTGLFF.

This clonotype appeared a few times. V gene TRBV7-2 combines with J gene TRBJ2-7, with D tentatively TRBD1 or TRBD2 (7 bases each). The CDR3 has 17 amino acids. Germline CDR1 reads SGHTA; CDR2 reads FQGNSA. V was trimmed by 5 bases and J by 2 bases, leaving 22 bases between them. CDR3 DNA: TGTGCCAGCAGCCCCAGGGGGAGGGCGTCCCCCCCCTACGAGCAGTACTTC. Its translation is CASSPRGRASPPYEQYF.

J is TRBJ2-1 and V is TRBV10-1, with no clear D. This CDR3 comprises 12 residues. The germline V gene encodes CDR1 WNHNN and CDR2 SYGVQD (reference sequence). Deletions cut 4 bases from V and 12 bases from J, with 13 bases between. CDR3 in amino acids: CASSVSGLGQFF. CDR3 bases: TGCGCCAGCAGTGTCTCCGGGCTTGGGCAGTTCTTC.

This clonotype was observed at least ten times. The J gene is TRBJ2-3, the V gene TRBV25-1; perhaps TRBD2 as D (5 bases). The V end lost 6 bases, the J end lost 0 bases, and 10 bases lay between the germline ends. From germline, CDR1 is MGHDK and CDR2 SYGVNS. The CDR3 has 14 amino acids. The CDR3, as DNA: TGTGCCAGCAGCCAGCGGCTTAGCACAGATACGCAGTATTTT. This encodes CASSQRLSTDTQYF.

This rearrangement joins TRBV19 to TRBJ2-7, with TRBD1 identical over 7 bases. The germline V gene encodes CDR1 LNHDA and CDR2 SQIVND (reference sequence). V dropped 6 bases and J dropped 4; count of bases not matched to a gene: 3. The CDR3 is made up of 12 amino acids. This chain's CDR3 is CASSDRDYEQYF. For the CDR3, the DNA is TGTGCCAGTAGCGACAGGGATTACGAGCAGTACTTC.

This clonotype was counted only a few times. The chain is built from TRBV10-3 and TRBJ2-7; either TRBD1 or TRBD2 may fit D (5 bases each). The CDR3 runs 15 residues. Trimming took off 6 bases at V and 5 bases at J, with 20 bases between the two ends. Germline CDR1 reads ENHRY; CDR2 reads SYGVKD. The CDR3 DNA reads as TGTGCCATCAGAGACGATAGGGACCTGCTGAACGAGCAGTACTTC. It yields the protein CAIRDDRDLLNEQYF.

This clonotype was detected only a few times. The chain links TRBV20-1 to TRBJ2-1, with D possibly matching TRBD2 (5 bases). Germline V gene sequence: CDR1 DFQATT, CDR2 SNEGSKA (reference sequence). The CDR3 consists of 15 residues. V shed 0 bases and J shed 0 bases, with 9 bases lying between them. The CDR3: CSARDLGSSYNEQFF. For the CDR3, the DNA is TGCAGTGCTAGAGATCTTGGGAGCTCCTACAATGAGCAGTTCTTC.

V usage is TRBV20-1 and J usage is TRBJ2-4; perhaps TRBD2 as D (5 bases). CDR1 and CDR2 from the germline V gene are DFQATT and SNEGSKA (reference sequence). This CDR3 is 18 amino acids long. V was pared by 0 bases and J by 0 bases, with 18 bases between. The CDR3 DNA is TGCAGTGCTAGAGATAGAGACCGCGCGGGCTTAGCCAAAAACATTCAGTACTTC. Translated: CSARDRDRAGLAKNIQYF.

This chain uses TRBV19 with TRBJ2-5; TRBD1 might be the D (6 bases). V was shortened by 2 bases and J by 5 bases, with 15 bases between the two germline ends. This CDR3 comprises 15 residues. Germline V gene sequence: CDR1 LNHDA, CDR2 SQIVND (reference sequence). The CDR3 is CASSITGGGRETQYF. The CDR3 DNA follows: TGTGCCAGTAGTATAACGGGTGGGGGCCGGGAGACCCAGTACTTC.

This clonotype was found many times. The chain has TRBV2 and TRBJ2-3; TRBD2 is a possible D gene (5 bases). The germline V gene has CDR1 SNHLY and CDR2 FYNNEI. The length of the CDR3 is 14 residues. V was shortened by 10 bases and J by 0 bases, with 14 bases between the two germline ends. CDR3 coding DNA: TGTGCCACCAGGACTGGTTTTAGCACAGATACGCAGTATTTT. Its translation: CATRTGFSTDTQYF.

This clonotype was detected a few times. This chain joins TRBV20-1 and TRBJ2-3; D unresolved. V was shortened by 6 bases and J by 6 bases, with 13 bases between the two germline ends. Germline-derived CDR1 and CDR2 are DFQATT and SNEGSKA (reference sequence). The CDR3 runs 12 residues. CDR3 protein: CSARWTVDTQYF. Here the CDR3 DNA reads TGCAGTGCAAGATGGACCGTGGATACGCAGTATTTT.

A few counts support this clonotype. J is TRBJ1-6 and V is TRBV2; the D gene is possibly TRBD1 (5 bases). This CDR3 contains 14 residues. Germline lookup yields CDR1 SNHLY and CDR2 FYNNEI. Trimming removed 4 bases from V and 8 bases from J, with 12 bases in between. Written as DNA, the CDR3 is TGTGCCAGCAGTGTGGAAGGGGTTGATTCACCCCTCCACTTT. Protein sequence: CASSVEGVDSPLHF.

The chain combines TRBV9 with TRBJ2-7, with TRBD2 matching over 10 bases. The CDR3 contains 16 residues. In germline, CDR1 is SGDLS, CDR2 YYNGEE. With 5 bases clipped from V and 0 bases from J, the junction kept 8 bases outside the gene matches. CDR3 sequence: CASSRGLARTSYEQYF. CDR3 sequence (DNA): TGTGCCAGCAGTCGGGGACTAGCGAGAACCTCCTACGAGCAGTACTTC.

The sample holds a few counts of this clonotype. V gene TRBV20-1 combines with J gene TRBJ2-6; D may be TRBD1 (6 bases). Germline CDR1 and CDR2: DFQATT and SNEGSKA (reference sequence). The CDR3 spans 14 residues. V shed 6 bases and J shed 1 base, with 10 bases lying between them. CDR3 region: CSAIGGSGANVLTF. CDR3 coding DNA: TGCAGTGCGATAGGGGGTTCTGGGGCCAACGTCCTGACTTTC.